This TCR beta chain came from a study of blood T cell repertoires in COVID-19. On the study more broadly: Acute and convalescent COVID-19 samples came from the United States, Italy and Spain. T cells, B-cell-depleted T cells, or PBMCs provided the cDNA or gDNA that served as material.

Clones were sequenced by immunoSEQ multiplex PCR, and TCRdb holds only the in-frame ones, with some missing. The sample lists approximately 300,000 clones, 87% seen once, with 5.5% to 7% in the top ten. Recruitment covered about two dozen US areas and drew participants whose ages spanned 18 to 89 years. Cohorts were determined from participant-reported clinical history. Trimming took 4 bases from V and 4 from J, leaving 8 bases between them. Per the germline V gene, CDR1 is SGHRS and CDR2 is YFSETQ. This CDR3 has 12 residues. The specimen was PBMCs or T cells enriched from blood (not recorded which). The chain is built from TRBV5-1 and TRBJ1-1; D ambiguous. This TCR derives from a young woman who had recovered from COVID-19. For the CDR3, the DNA is TGCGCCAGCAGCGATGGGAGCACTGAAGCTTTCTTT. Protein: CASSDGSTEAFF.